This is a list of T cell receptor beta chains from one sample in a study of beta chain features in type 1 diabetes. The repertoire was sequenced with immunoSEQ multiplex PCR; TCRdb's copy has only in-frame clones and lacks some. This repertoire shows roughly 50,000 clones, around half found once; its top ten account for 2% to 3%. The material sequenced was Tregs from blood. Receptors were obtained from a woman in her 40s with type 1 diabetes. CDR3s include the opening cysteine and the closing phenylalanine or tryptophan. D genes are given only for firm matches. The listing skips clone size in some rows; elsewhere it reads once, few, many or a size class.

j_call clone_size v_call d_call cdr3_aa cdr3_nt
TRBJ1-1 . TRBV6-1 . CASTATGWRTEAFF TGTGCCAGCACCGCTACAGGGTGGCGCACTGAAGCTTTCTTT
TRBJ2-1 few TRBV6-5 . CASSYAGLSYNEQFF TGTGCCAGCAGTTACGCGGGCCTCTCCTACAATGAGCAGTTCTTC
TRBJ1-1 once TRBV19 . CASRAGQKNTEAFF TGTGCCAGTAGGGCGGGGCAGAAGAACACTGAAGCTTTCTTT
TRBJ1-2 few TRBV6-6 . CASSYDGNYGYTF TGTGCCAGCAGTTACGACGGGAACTATGGCTACACCTTC
TRBJ2-5 . TRBV19 . CASSPTGSRPREETQYF TGTGCCAGTAGTCCAACAGGGAGCCGTCCCCGAGAGGAGACCCAGTACTTC
TRBJ2-3 . TRBV7-3 . CASSFQGGSTDTQYF TGTGCCAGCAGCTTCCAGGGCGGAAGCACAGATACGCAGTATTTT
TRBJ1-2 . TRBV6-5 . CASSFSSRDGYTF TGTGCCAGCAGTTTCTCGTCCAGGGATGGCTACACCTTC
TRBJ2-7 once TRBV29-1 . CSVEPLSLDTSYEQYF TGCAGCGTTGAACCACTTTCCTTAGACACTTCCTACGAGCAGTACTTC
TRBJ1-1 . TRBV5-1 . CASSLDGRTEAFF TGCGCCAGCAGCTTGGATGGGCGAACTGAAGCTTTCTTT
TRBJ2-7 few TRBV5-1 TRBD1 CASSLGQGYGEQYF TGCGCCAGCAGCTTGGGACAGGGATACGGCGAGCAGTACTTC
TRBJ2-2 . TRBV7-3 TRBD1 CASSLIPLGGLGGTGELFF TGTGCCAGCAGCTTAATACCCCTAGGGGGCCTTGGGGGCACCGGGGAGCTGTTTTTT
TRBJ2-7 . TRBV4-1 . CASSQPVAIGREQYF TGCGCCAGCAGCCAACCGGTCGCCATCGGTCGGGAGCAGTACTTC
TRBJ1-2 . TRBV28 . CASSSSDARETLYGYTF TGTGCCAGCAGTTCCTCGGACGCCAGGGAAACCCTCTATGGCTACACCTTC
TRBJ1-1 . TRBV2 . CASRVGEGPEAFF TGTGCCAGCAGGGTGGGCGAGGGCCCTGAAGCTTTCTTT
TRBJ1-2 . TRBV6-1 TRBD1 CASSAKPTGTSNYGYTF TGTGCCAGCAGTGCGAAACCGACAGGGACTTCTAACTATGGCTACACCTTC
TRBJ1-5 . TRBV10-3 . CAISGGQYNQPQHF TGTGCCATCAGTGGAGGACAGTACAATCAGCCCCAGCATTTT
TRBJ2-1 few TRBV29-1 TRBD2 CSGGRLNNEQFF TGCAGCGGCGGGAGGCTCAACAATGAGCAGTTCTTC
TRBJ2-1 few TRBV6-5 TRBD2 CASSGLVGNEQFF TGTGCCAGCAGCGGACTAGTAGGCAATGAGCAGTTCTTC
TRBJ2-7 few TRBV9 . CASSPEGGSHEQYF TGTGCCAGCAGCCCAGAAGGGGGTTCCCACGAGCAGTACTTC
TRBJ2-5 . TRBV5-1 . CASSVVAGTQETQYF TGCGCCAGCAGTGTTGTGGCAGGAACTCAAGAGACCCAGTACTTC
TRBJ2-3 few TRBV30 . CAWRVLTDTQYF TGTGCCTGGAGAGTTCTTACTGATACGCAGTATTTT
TRBJ2-1 . TRBV6-6 TRBD1 CASSYVSGGSNEQFF TGTGCCAGCAGTTACGTGTCAGGGGGAAGCAATGAGCAGTTCTTC
TRBJ2-7 . TRBV4-1 . CASSQAPPAVYWNEQYF TGCGCCAGCAGCCAAGCCCCCCCCGCGGTTTACTGGAACGAGCAGTACTTC
TRBJ1-3 many TRBV10-3 . CAISRDTYSGNTIYF TGTGCCATCAGCAGGGACACATACTCTGGAAACACCATATATTTT
TRBJ2-6 few TRBV5-1 . CASSATGSTSGANVLTF TGCGCCAGCAGCGCTACGGGATCTACCTCTGGGGCCAACGTCCTGACTTTC
TRBJ2-7 . TRBV5-1 TRBD2 CASSPRGGTYEQYF TGCGCCAGCAGCCCCCGGGGGGGCACCTACGAGCAGTACTTC
TRBJ1-5 . TRBV6-6 TRBD1 CASRQGEGQPQHF TGTGCCTCCCGACAGGGGGAGGGTCAGCCCCAGCATTTT
TRBJ2-7 . TRBV6-6 TRBD1 CASSRDRERYEQYF TGTGCCAGCAGTAGGGACAGGGAGAGGTACGAGCAGTACTTC
TRBJ1-2 . TRBV7-2 . CASSSPNGGRGYGYTF TGTGCCAGCAGCTCACCCAACGGGGGGCGAGGCTATGGCTACACCTTC
TRBJ1-1 once TRBV7-2 . CASSRTVNTEAFF TGTGCCAGCAGTCGGACAGTGAACACTGAAGCTTTCTTT
TRBJ1-1 few TRBV7-9 TRBD1 CASSLRQGPTMNTEAFF TGTGCCAGCAGCTTACGACAGGGTCCAACTATGAACACTGAAGCTTTCTTT
TRBJ2-1 . TRBV27 TRBD2 CASSWGGTHNEQFF TGTGCCAGCAGTTGGGGGGGAACCCACAATGAGCAGTTCTTC
TRBJ2-1 few TRBV7-2 TRBD2 CASSASGAAEQFF TGTGCCAGCAGCGCTAGCGGGGCTGCTGAGCAGTTCTTC
TRBJ1-4 . TRBV4-1 . CASSQDLGGLGELFF TGCGCCAGCAGCCAAGATCTCGGCGGGCTCGGGGAACTGTTTTTT
TRBJ2-3 . TRBV27 TRBD1 CASSSGTALDTQYF TGTGCCAGCAGTTCCGGGACAGCCTTAGATACGCAGTATTTT
TRBJ1-2 . TRBV5-6 TRBD1 CASKHWRGPNYGYTF TGTGCCAGCAAACATTGGAGGGGGCCGAACTATGGCTACACCTTC
TRBJ2-1 . TRBV4-2 . CASSQASGNNEQFF TGTGCCAGCAGCCAAGCCAGCGGCAACAATGAGCAGTTCTTC
TRBJ2-7 . TRBV6-5 TRBD1 CASSWDRAYEQYF TGTGCCAGCAGCTGGGACAGGGCCTACGAGCAGTACTTC
TRBJ2-7 . TRBV6-5 TRBD2 CASRIAGGTYEQYF TGTGCCAGCAGAATAGCGGGAGGTACTTACGAGCAGTACTTC
TRBJ2-3 . TRBV7-3 TRBD2 CASSRGASGNTDTQYF TGTGCCAGCAGCCGGGGGGCTAGCGGGAACACAGATACGCAGTATTTT
TRBJ2-1 . TRBV7-2 . CASSLEQGNEQFF TGTGCCAGCAGCTTAGAACAGGGCAATGAGCAGTTCTTC
TRBJ2-5 . TRBV7-6 . CASSLLGVETQYF TGTGCCAGCAGCTTATTAGGGGTAGAGACCCAGTACTTC
TRBJ2-1 few TRBV2 . CASSEVYEQFF TGTGCCAGCAGTGAAGTCTATGAGCAGTTCTTC
TRBJ2-1 . TRBV28 TRBD1 CASSPTPGQGYNEQFF TGTGCCAGCAGTCCCACCCCGGGACAGGGCTACAATGAGCAGTTCTTC
TRBJ2-1 . TRBV28 TRBD1 CASSLTGGQFF TGTGCCAGCAGTCTGACAGGGGGGCAGTTCTTC
TRBJ2-5 . TRBV11-3 TRBD2 CASSLGASGGQETQYF TGTGCCAGCAGCTTAGGTGCTAGCGGGGGGCAAGAGACCCAGTACTTC
TRBJ2-1 few TRBV10-2 . CASSDPARNEQFF TGCGCCAGCAGTGACCCAGCGCGAAATGAGCAGTTCTTC
TRBJ2-7 . TRBV7-2 . CASSPPGGREQYF TGTGCCAGCAGCCCACCCGGGGGGCGCGAGCAGTACTTC
TRBJ2-5 . TRBV7-7 TRBD2 CASSLGASGLQETQYF TGTGCTAGCAGCTTAGGGGCTAGCGGACTACAAGAGACCCAGTACTTC
TRBJ1-1 . TRBV7-2 . CASSPYTEAFF TGTGCCAGCAGCCCATACACTGAAGCTTTCTTT